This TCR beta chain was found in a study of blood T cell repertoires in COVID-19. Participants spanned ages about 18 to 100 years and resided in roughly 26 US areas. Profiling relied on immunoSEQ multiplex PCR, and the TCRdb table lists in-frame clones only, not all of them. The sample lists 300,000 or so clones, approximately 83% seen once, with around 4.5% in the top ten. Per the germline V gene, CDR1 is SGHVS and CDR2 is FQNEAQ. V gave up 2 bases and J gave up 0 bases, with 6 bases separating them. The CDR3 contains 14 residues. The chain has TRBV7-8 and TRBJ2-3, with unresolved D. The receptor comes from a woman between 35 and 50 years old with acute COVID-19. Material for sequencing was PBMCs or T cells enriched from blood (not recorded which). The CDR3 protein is CASSLPFSTDTQYF. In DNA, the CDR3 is TGTGCCAGCAGCTTACCTTTTAGCACAGATACGCAGTATTTT.